Below, 25 T cell receptor beta chains from the same sample are listed, as sequenced in a study of T cell responses to AZD1222 COVID-19 vaccine. Measured with immunoSEQ multiplex PCR; TCRdb has only the in-frame clones, and not every one. The sample has 100,000 or so clones, approximately 92% seen once. This sample comprised peripheral blood, obtained 28 days after the second AZD1222 dose. The receptor set was obtained from an adult who received the AZD1222 COVID-19 vaccine.

This sequence joins TRBV27 and TRBJ1-5; 7 positions match TRBD1. J was trimmed by 4 bases and V by 3 bases; bases with no gene match: 15. CDR1 and CDR2 (germline): MNHEY, SMNVEV (reference sequence). The CDR3 runs 18 residues. The CDR3 here is CASSFVGDRRSLNQPQHF. The CDR3 bases are TGTGCCAGCAGTTTCGTTGGGGACAGACGAAGCCTTAATCAGCCCCAGCATTTT.

The V and J genes are TRBV5-6 and TRBJ2-3; TRBD2 is a possible D gene (5 bases). Between the trimmed V and J ends, which lost 4 bases and 4 bases, there was a span of 13 bases. Germline-derived CDR1 and CDR2 are SGHDT and YYEEEE. The CDR3 runs 14 residues. The CDR3 DNA reads as TGTGCCAGCAGCGACTATATCTTCCCAGATACGCAGTATTTT. Translation: CASSDYIFPDTQYF.

This chain links TRBV7-9 with TRBJ2-5; D is unresolved. Germline CDR1 SEHNR, CDR2 FQNEAQ (reference sequence). The CDR3 is made up of 13 amino acids. V lost 5 bases and J 4 bases, leaving 11 bases between the germline ends. As DNA, the CDR3 is TGTGCCAGCAGCCCACTGGTTGGAGAGACCCAGTACTTC. Protein product: CASSPLVGETQYF. The variable domain in full, with the rest retrieved from reference TRBV7-9 and TRBJ2-5, is DTGVSQNPRHKITKRGQNVTFRCDPISEHNRLYWYRQTLGQGPEFLTYFQNEAQLEKSRLLSDRFSAERPKGSFSTLEIQRTEQGDSAMYLCASSPLVGETQYFGPGTRLLVL.

The table lists this clone with a few counts. V usage is TRBV28 and J usage is TRBJ1-6; D call uncertain. This CDR3 comprises 15 residues. In germline, CDR1 is MDHEN, CDR2 SYDVKM. Trimming shortened V by 6 bases and J by 5 bases, and 14 bases separated the two germline ends. The CDR3 nucleotides read TGTGCCAGCAGGGAGCCGGGTCGCGATAATTCACCCCTCCACTTT. Translated, it gives CASREPGRDNSPLHF.

The chain has TRBV28 and TRBJ2-7; 7 bases line up with TRBD2. Germline trimming cut 5 bases from V and 3 bases from J; bases unmatched to any gene: 10. Per germline, CDR1 MDHEN and CDR2 SYDVKM. The CDR3 sequence is 15 residues long. For the CDR3, the DNA is TGTGCCAGCAGTCCCCCCGGGAGGAGTCTCTACGAGCAGTACTTC. It codes for CASSPPGRSLYEQYF.

The rearrangement joins TRBV10-1 to TRBJ1-1; D not resolved. Trimming left V 0 bases short and J 6 bases short, with 11 bases between. This CDR3 has 14 amino acids. Germline lookup yields CDR1 WNHNN and CDR2 SYGVQD (reference sequence). The DNA of the CDR3 is TGCGCCAGCAGTGAGTCAGAACAGCGATCTGAAGCTTTCTTT. Protein sequence: CASSESEQRSEAFF.

The V and J genes are TRBV5-1 and TRBJ1-3; D unresolved. The germline V gene encodes CDR1 SGHRS and CDR2 YFSETQ. V lost 4 bases to trimming and J lost 0 bases, with 5 bases between them. The length of the CDR3 is 13 residues. CDR3 in amino acids: CASSVYSGNTIYF. The CDR3 DNA reads TGCGCCAGCAGCGTATACTCTGGAAACACCATATATTTT. The whole variable domain, filled in from reference TRBV5-1 and TRBJ1-3, reads KAGVTQTPRYLIKTRGQQVTLSCSPISGHRSVSWYQQTPGQGLQFLFEYFSETQRNKGNFPGRFSGRQFSNSRSEMNVSTLELGDSALYLCASSVYSGNTIYFGEGSWLTVV.

The chain combines TRBV7-2 with TRBJ2-7, with 8 bases matching TRBD2. The CDR3 is 14 residues long. The germline CDR1 and CDR2 sequences are SGHTA and FQGNSA. V dropped 5 bases and J dropped 6; count of bases not matched to a gene: 9. Here the CDR3 reads CASSKWASGSEQYF. The CDR3, as DNA: TGTGCCAGCAGCAAATGGGCCAGCGGGAGCGAGCAGTACTTC.

The chain combines TRBV28 with TRBJ2-5; 12 bases map to TRBD1. The germline V gene encodes CDR1 MDHEN and CDR2 SYDVKM. J was trimmed by 5 bases and V by 7 bases; bases with no gene match: 14. This CDR3 is 17 amino acids long. The CDR3 bases are TGTGCCAGCATCCCTAGTGGGACAGGGGGCCGGAGGGAGACCCAGTACTTC. The encoded protein is CASIPSGTGGRRETQYF.

The J gene is TRBJ2-7, the V gene TRBV2; D is unclear. Germline V lookup: CDR1 SNHLY, CDR2 FYNNEI. The CDR3 covers 11 residues. V lost 2 bases and J 3 bases, leaving 2 bases between the germline ends. The CDR3 DNA sequence: TGTGCCAGCAGTGAATACTACGAGCAGTACTTC. It translates to CASSEYYEQYF.

The chain joins TRBV25-1 to TRBJ2-7; tentatively, D is TRBD1 (6 bases). CDR3 length: 12 amino acids. The V gene lost 9 bases and the J gene lost 6 bases, with 15 bases spanning the gap. The germline V gene encodes CDR1 MGHDK and CDR2 SYGVNS. The CDR3 DNA follows: TGTGCCAGTACGACAGGAGTTGGCGAGCAGTACTTC. The encoded protein is CASTTGVGEQYF.

This chain uses TRBV5-1 with TRBJ2-4, with 9 bases aligning to TRBD1. The germline CDR1 and CDR2 sequences are SGHRS and YFSETQ. J lost 6 bases, V lost 4 bases, and 8 bases had no gene match. The length of the CDR3 is 15 residues. CDR3 nucleotides: TGCGCCAGCAGCCCATCGACAGGGGGTGCAAACATTCAGTACTTC. Translated: CASSPSTGGANIQYF.

This chain links TRBV15 with TRBJ1-5; 7 bases are shared with TRBD1. V dropped 1 base and J dropped 0; count of bases not matched to a gene: 3. The CDR3 loop spans 16 amino acids. The germline V gene encodes CDR1 LNHNV and CDR2 YYDKDF (reference sequence). The CDR3 nucleotides read TGTGCCACCAGCAGAGGGGGACAGTATAGCAATCAGCCCCAGCATTTT. Translation gives CATSRGGQYSNQPQHF. The entire variable domain, with the rest obtained from reference TRBV15 and TRBJ1-5, is as follows: DAMVIQNPRYQVTQFGKPVTLSCSQTLNHNVMYWYQQKSSQAPKLLFHYYDKDFNNEADTPDNFQSRRPNTSFCFLDIRSPGLGDTAMYLCATSRGGQYSNQPQHFGDGTRLSIL.

This clone was counted a few times. The chain recombines TRBV12-3 or TRBV12-4 with TRBJ2-7, with no clear D. V was pared by 6 bases and J by 7 bases, with 10 bases between. CDR3 length: 11 amino acids. The CDR3 nucleotides read TGTGCCAGCAGCATATACACGGAGCAGTACTTC. As protein: CASSIYTEQYF.

The V and J genes are TRBV7-2 and TRBJ2-3; 12 positions match TRBD2. The CDR3 spans 15 residues. Trimming removed 5 bases from V and 3 bases from J; junction bases left unmatched: 3. Germline CDR1 and CDR2: SGHTA and FQGNSA. The DNA for the CDR3 is TGTGCCAGCAGCACCGGGACTAGCGGGACAGATACGCAGTATTTT. The encoded protein is CASSTGTSGTDTQYF.

The chain's CDR3 is CASTPREVYNEQFF. DNA of the CDR3: TGTGCTTCTACCCCGCGGGAGGTCTACAATGAGCAGTTCTTC. This chain joins TRBV30 and TRBJ2-1, with 8 nucleotides matching TRBD2. Per germline, CDR1 GTSNPN and CDR2 SVGIG (reference sequence). The CDR3 has 14 residues.

CDR3 sequence reads: CASSWSAGGHVSDQYF. In DNA form, the CDR3 reads TGTGCCAGCAGTTGGTCTGCGGGGGGCCATGTATCCGACCAGTACTTC. The rearrangement joins TRBV27 to TRBJ2-7; TRBD2 matches at 8 bases. The CDR3 totals 16 residues. In germline, CDR1 is MNHEY, CDR2 SMNVEV (reference sequence). V dropped 4 bases and J dropped 10; count of bases not matched to a gene: 18.

The chain carries TRBV5-1 and TRBJ1-1; D gene uncertain. The CDR3 covers 14 residues. The germline gives CDR1 SGHRS, CDR2 YFSETQ. V gave up 5 bases and J gave up 0 bases, with 11 bases separating them. The CDR3 DNA sequence: TGCGCCAGCAGAATCGGGGATCTGAACACTGAAGCTTTCTTT. This encodes CASRIGDLNTEAFF. The whole variable domain, filled in from reference TRBV5-1 and TRBJ1-1, reads KAGVTQTPRYLIKTRGQQVTLSCSPISGHRSVSWYQQTPGQGLQFLFEYFSETQRNKGNFPGRFSGRQFSNSRSEMNVSTLELGDSALYLCASRIGDLNTEAFFGQGTRLTVV.

Written as DNA, the CDR3 is TGCGCCAGCAGCCAAGCAAGTCGGGGACAGGGATTCCCTTACACCTTC. Translating gives CASSQASRGQGFPYTF. The J gene is TRBJ1-2, the V gene TRBV4-3; 9 bases align to TRBD1. J lost 11 bases, V lost 1 base, and 14 bases had no gene match. This CDR3 region has 16 residues. CDR1 and CDR2 from the germline V gene are LGHNA and YSLEER.

V gene TRBV19 combines with J gene TRBJ1-1; D gene unclear. Germline V gene lookup returns CDR1 LNHDA and CDR2 SQIVND (reference sequence). V was trimmed by 7 bases and J by 2 bases, leaving 17 bases between them. The CDR3 consists of 15 residues. Here the CDR3 reads CASIRTPNVNTEAFF. CDR3 nucleotide sequence: TGTGCCAGTATCCGGACGCCTAACGTAAACACTGAAGCTTTCTTT.

This chain links TRBV19 with TRBJ2-3; maybe TRBD2 (6 bases). Trimming stripped 10 bases from V and 2 bases from J, with 19 bases between. This CDR3 spans 15 amino acids. The V gene's germline CDR1 is LNHDA and CDR2 SQIVND (reference sequence). The DNA for the CDR3 is TGTGCCACCGCAACGCTGCGGGGTCACACAGATACGCAGTATTTT. It is translated as CATATLRGHTDTQYF.

The V call is TRBV11-2, the J call TRBJ2-7, with D possibly being TRBD2 (6 bases). Deletions cut 3 bases from V and 7 bases from J, with 13 bases between. The CDR3 sequence is 13 residues long. The germline gives CDR1 SGHAT, CDR2 FQNNGV. In nucleotides, the CDR3 is TGTGCCAGCAGCTTTGGTGGGGCGGGGGAGCAGTACTTC. Its translation: CASSFGGAGEQYF.

The rearrangement uses TRBV18 and TRBJ2-7, with TRBD2 as a possible D gene (6 bases). The CDR3 extends over 13 amino acids. The V gene's germline CDR1 is KGHSH and CDR2 LQKENI. The V and J ends lost 5 bases and 6 bases respectively, with 14 bases between them. CDR3 coding DNA: TGTGCCAGCTCAGGGCTAGGAGGGATCGAGCAGTACTTC. It encodes CASSGLGGIEQYF. Based on the CDR3 plus reference TRBV18 and TRBJ2-7, the full variable domain is NAGVMQNPRHLVRRRGQEARLRCSPMKGHSHVYWYRQLPEEGLKFMVYLQKENIIDESGMPKERFSAEFPKEGPSILRIQQVVRGDSAAYFCASSGLGGIEQYFGPGTRLTVT.

This clone was counted between two and nine times. The V gene is TRBV7-9, the J gene TRBJ1-1, with no clear D. This CDR3 spans 15 amino acids. V lost 5 bases to trimming and J lost 1 base, with 14 bases between them. Germline V gene data show CDR1 as SEHNR and CDR2 as FQNEAQ (reference sequence). The CDR3 DNA reads as TGTGCCAGCAGCGCCAGCGGACGGCCGAACACTGAAGCTTTCTTT. As protein: CASSASGRPNTEAFF.

This clone was counted once. This sequence joins TRBV27 and TRBJ2-7; 13 bases fit TRBD2. With V trimmed by 6 bases and J by 4 bases, 3 bases remained unmatched. Per germline, CDR1 MNHEY and CDR2 SMNVEV (reference sequence). The CDR3 is made up of 14 amino acids. CDR3 sequence: CASRTGLAGYEQYF. The DNA for the CDR3 is TGTGCCAGCAGGACGGGACTAGCGGGGTACGAGCAGTACTTC.